These 19 T cell receptor beta chains came from one sample sequenced in a study of regulatory T cells in long-lasting Graves disease. Building the TCR beta libraries relied on iRepertoire HTBI primers, and CDR3 regions underwent Arm-PCR. MiXCR, run by TCRdb on the multiplex PCR reads, gives a single entry per CDR3 protein. The repertoire holds hundreds of thousands of distinct CDR3 sequences, with about a fifth as singletons. Regarding time point: persistent/refractory GD, antithyroid drugs over 5 years with positive TRAb. TCR sequences were obtained from RNA taken from PBMCs. The sample here was peripheral blood mononuclear cells (PBMCs), taken when the disease was refractory, from a patient treated with antithyroid drugs. The receptors were gathered from a female donor with Graves disease.

This clonotype was counted between two and nine times. This rearrangement joins TRBV7-2 to TRBJ2-3, with a weak D call TRBD2 (6 bases). Germline V gives CDR1 SGHTA, CDR2 FQGNSA. Trimming stripped 5 bases from V and 5 bases from J, with 20 bases between. The CDR3 consists of 16 residues. The CDR3 loop is CASSHSLRLGGDTQYF. CDR3 nucleotide sequence: TGTGCCAGCAGCCACTCTTTGAGACTCGGGGGAGATACGCAGTATTTT. The complete variable domain, with remaining parts taken from reference TRBV7-2 and TRBJ2-3, reads GAGVSQSPSNKVTEKGKDVELRCDPISGHTALYWYRQSLGQGLEFLIYFQGNSAPDKSGLPSDRFSAERTGGSVSTLTIQRTQQEDSAVYLCASSHSLRLGGDTQYFGPGTRLTVL.

The rearrangement joins TRBV7-9 to TRBJ2-5, with D perhaps given as TRBD1 or TRBD2 (5 bases each). V lost 7 bases and J 3 bases, leaving 18 bases between the germline ends. Germline V CDR1 and CDR2: SEHNR, FQNEAQ (reference sequence). The length of the CDR3 is 15 residues. The CDR3, as DNA: TGTGCCAGCACCCCCGGGGCAGGATACGAAGAGACCCAGTACTTC. Its translation: CASTPGAGYEETQYF.

This clonotype was counted at least ten times. The chain links TRBV20-1 to TRBJ1-4; D gene ambiguous. V lost 2 bases, J lost 8 bases, and 12 bases lay in between. The length of the CDR3 is 13 residues. CDR1 DFQATT and CDR2 SNEGSKA come from the germline V gene (reference sequence). CDR3 nucleotide sequence: TGCAGTGCTAGACAGATCGTCACCGAAAAACTGTTTTTT. It translates to CSARQIVTEKLFF.

The CDR3, as DNA: TGCGCCAGCAGCCCAGGACAGGGCCACACTGAAGCTTTCTTT. Residues: CASSPGQGHTEAFF. The chain uses TRBV5-1 and TRBJ1-1, with TRBD1 matching 8 bases. The CDR3 spans 14 residues. Germline CDR1 and CDR2: SGHRS and YFSETQ. Trimming cost V 4 bases and J 3 bases; bases outside gene matches: 5.

This clonotype appeared many times. The J gene is TRBJ1-2, the V gene TRBV7-2; the D is unclear. Trimming took off 1 base at V and 7 bases at J, with 7 bases between the two ends. This CDR3 has 12 residues. From germline, CDR1 is SGHTA and CDR2 FQGNSA. In DNA form, the CDR3 reads TGTGCCAGCAGCTTAGTCTCTCTTGGCTACACCTTC. Protein product: CASSLVSLGYTF.

V is TRBV4-2 and J is TRBJ2-5; no reliable D call. CDR3 length: 14 amino acids. The germline gives CDR1 LGHNA, CDR2 YNFKEQ. Trimming took 5 bases from V and 1 from J, leaving 11 bases between them. The CDR3, as DNA: TGTGCCAGCAGCGAAACGGGTATCCAAGAGACCCAGTACTTC. This translates into CASSETGIQETQYF.

The V gene is TRBV6-1, the J gene TRBJ2-2, with 9 bases that match TRBD1. Per germline, CDR1 MNHNS and CDR2 SASEGT. The CDR3 loop spans 15 amino acids. The V segment lost 5 bases and the J segment 6 bases; nucleotides outside the gene matches: 7. Here the CDR3 reads CASSTTGTGSGELFF. In nucleotides, the CDR3 is TGTGCCAGCAGTACCACCGGGACAGGGTCCGGGGAGCTGTTTTTT.

This clonotype has a handful of counts. The V and J genes are TRBV19 and TRBJ1-1; D unclear. Per the germline V gene, CDR1 is LNHDA and CDR2 is SQIVND (reference sequence). Trimming took off 8 bases at V and 1 base at J, with 5 bases between the two ends. The CDR3 has 11 amino acids. The CDR3 coding sequence is TGTGCCAGTGAGCAGAACACTGAAGCTTTCTTT. Translation: CASEQNTEAFF.

This clonotype showed up many times. The chain combines TRBV7-8 with TRBJ1-1; no reliable D call. Germline lookup yields CDR1 SGHVS and CDR2 FQNEAQ. CDR3 length: 13 residues. Deletions cut 1 base from V and 4 bases from J, with 7 bases between. Written as DNA, the CDR3 is TGTGCCAGCAGCTTAGATATTCGCACTGAAGCTTTCTTT. It is translated as CASSLDIRTEAFF.

This sequence joins TRBV6-1 and TRBJ2-4; 7 nucleotides line up with TRBD2. Germline lookup yields CDR1 MNHNS and CDR2 SASEGT. The CDR3 spans 16 residues. Trimming cost V 5 bases and J 0 bases; bases outside gene matches: 7. The CDR3: CASSPRGERAKNIQYF. DNA for the CDR3: TGTGCCAGCAGTCCCCGGGGGGAAAGAGCCAAAAACATTCAGTACTTC.

The rearrangement uses TRBV20-1 and TRBJ2-3; 10 nucleotides line up with TRBD1. This CDR3 has 17 residues. The germline CDR1 and CDR2 sequences are DFQATT and SNEGSKA (reference sequence). The V gene end was trimmed by 0 bases and the J gene end by 0 bases; junction bases not matched to a gene: 6. CDR3 bases: TGCAGTGCTAGAGATCCTTGGGGACAGGGGAGCACAGATACGCAGTATTTT. Translation gives CSARDPWGQGSTDTQYF.

The CDR3 DNA reads TGTGCCAGTAGTAAACAAGAAACAGGGTCGGCTGGGGCCAACGTCCTGACTTTC. It is translated as CASSKQETGSAGANVLTF. The chain employs TRBV19 and TRBJ2-6, with D possibly TRBD1 on 6 matching bases. This CDR3 has 18 amino acids. Germline lookup yields CDR1 LNHDA and CDR2 SQIVND (reference sequence). V lost 4 bases and J 2 bases, leaving 18 bases between the germline ends.

This clonotype was counted at least ten times. This chain joins TRBV20-1 and TRBJ2-5, with 7 bases lining up with TRBD2. Trimming cost V 1 base and J 5 bases; bases outside gene matches: 10. The CDR3 length is 15 residues. Germline-derived CDR1 and CDR2 are DFQATT and SNEGSKA (reference sequence). CDR3 nucleotide sequence: TGCAGTGCTAGAGTTGGGACTACCGTCGTGGAGACCCAGTACTTC. Protein product: CSARVGTTVVETQYF.

This clonotype was observed at least ten times. The V call is TRBV7-9, the J call TRBJ2-7, with TRBD1 matching 11 bases. The J segment lost 2 bases and the V segment lost 6 bases, leaving 12 bases of the junction unmatched. In germline, CDR1 is SEHNR, CDR2 FQNEAQ (reference sequence). This CDR3 spans 17 amino acids. The CDR3 reads CASSRTGGAAYPYEQYF. Here the CDR3 DNA reads TGTGCCAGCAGTCGGACAGGGGGCGCCGCGTACCCCTACGAGCAGTACTTC.

In this sample, this clonotype turned up a few times. The chain is built from TRBV11-3 and TRBJ1-3; D gene ambiguous. V lost 1 base and J 7 bases, leaving 8 bases between the germline ends. Germline V gene lookup returns CDR1 SGHNT and CDR2 YENEEA. This CDR3 has 13 amino acids. Here the CDR3 reads CASSLARPNTIYF. CDR3 nucleotide sequence: TGTGCCAGCAGCTTAGCCCGACCTAACACCATATATTTT.

This clonotype occurred a few times. This chain uses TRBV27 with TRBJ2-2, with 7 bases lining up with TRBD1. In germline, CDR1 is MNHEY, CDR2 SMNVEV (reference sequence). With V trimmed by 4 bases and J by 6 bases, 2 bases remained unmatched. CDR3 length equals 13 residues. The CDR3 DNA reads TGTGCCAGCAGTTGGGGACAGTCCGGGGAGCTGTTTTTT. Translated, it gives CASSWGQSGELFF.

Many counts were recorded for this clonotype. The chain joins TRBV20-1 to TRBJ2-7; D is unresolved. Germline loops: CDR1 DFQATT, CDR2 SNEGSKA (reference sequence). The germline V and J ends were trimmed by 0 bases and 3 bases, with 15 bases remaining between them. CDR3 length: 15 residues. DNA for the CDR3: TGCAGTGCTAGAGACGAGGACCGACCGTTCTACGAGCAGTACTTC. Translating it yields CSARDEDRPFYEQYF.

V usage is TRBV5-4 and J usage is TRBJ2-3; tentatively, D is TRBD2 (5 bases). Per the germline V gene, CDR1 is SGHNT and CDR2 is YYREEE (reference sequence). Between the trimmed V and J ends, which lost 4 bases and 1 base, there was a span of 10 bases. This CDR3 contains 14 residues. The CDR3 DNA reads TGTGCCAGCAGCGACGGGGATCGCACAGATACGCAGTATTTT. It specifies CASSDGDRTDTQYF.

With respect to this clonotype: A single base separates this from a much larger clone, so it may be a read error. The rearrangement joins TRBV27 to TRBJ2-7, with TRBD1 matching over 9 bases. The CDR3 totals 16 residues. CDR1 and CDR2 (germline): MNHEY, SMNVEV (reference sequence). The CDR3 here is CTSSPSGTGRAYEQYF. The CDR3 DNA is TGTACCAGCAGTCCCTCCGGGACAGGGCGCGCCTACGAGCAGTACTTC.